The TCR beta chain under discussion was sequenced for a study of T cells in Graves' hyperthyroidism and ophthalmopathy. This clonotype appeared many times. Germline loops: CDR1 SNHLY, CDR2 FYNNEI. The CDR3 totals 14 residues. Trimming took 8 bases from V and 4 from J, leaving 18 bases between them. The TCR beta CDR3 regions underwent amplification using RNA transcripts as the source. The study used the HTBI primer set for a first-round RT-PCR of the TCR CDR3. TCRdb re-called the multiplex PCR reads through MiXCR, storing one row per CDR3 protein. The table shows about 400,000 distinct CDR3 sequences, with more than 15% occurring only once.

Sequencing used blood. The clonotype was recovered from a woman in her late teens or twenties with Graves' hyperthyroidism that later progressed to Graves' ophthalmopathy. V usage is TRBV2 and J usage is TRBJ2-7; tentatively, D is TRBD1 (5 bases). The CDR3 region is CASCQGRPSYEQYF. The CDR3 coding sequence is TGTGCCAGCTGTCAGGGCCGCCCATCATACGAGCAGTACTTC.